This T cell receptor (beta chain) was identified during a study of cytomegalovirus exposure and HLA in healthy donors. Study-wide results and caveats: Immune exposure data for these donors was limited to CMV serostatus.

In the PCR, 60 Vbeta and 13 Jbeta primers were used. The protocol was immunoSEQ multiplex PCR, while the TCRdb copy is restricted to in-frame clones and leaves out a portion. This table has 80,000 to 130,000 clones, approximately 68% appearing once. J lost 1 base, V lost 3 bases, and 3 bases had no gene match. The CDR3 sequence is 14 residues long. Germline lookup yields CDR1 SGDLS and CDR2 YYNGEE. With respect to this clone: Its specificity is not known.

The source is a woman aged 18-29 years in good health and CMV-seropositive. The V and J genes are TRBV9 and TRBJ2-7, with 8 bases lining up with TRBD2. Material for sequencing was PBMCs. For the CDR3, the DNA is TGTGCCAGCAGCGAGACTAGCGTATCCTACGAGCAGTACTTC. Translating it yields CASSETSVSYEQYF.